This T cell receptor beta chain comes out of a study of blood T cell repertoires in COVID-19. Participants' own reports of clinical history determined their cohort assignment. Trimming took 7 bases from V and 3 from J, leaving 16 bases between them. CDR3 length: 15 residues. The germline V gene encodes CDR1 MNHNY and CDR2 SVGAGI (reference sequence). Per the original methods: Amplification of reference gene primers provided the estimated nucleated cell counts. TCRdb's table, derived via immunoSEQ multiplex PCR, lists solely in-frame clones and lacks some. V, J and clone size derive from that table, while D and trimming were established from the DNA sequence. The sample includes some 330,000 clones, approximately 92% of them seen just once.

Sequencing was carried out using PBMCs or T cells enriched from blood (not recorded which). This TCR came from a woman aged 25 to 45 who had recovered from COVID-19. V is TRBV6-6 and J is TRBJ2-4, with TRBD2 as a possible D gene (7 bases). CDR3 in amino acids: CASTVNREGKNIQYF. The CDR3 nucleotides are TGTGCCAGCACCGTTAACAGGGAGGGCAAAAACATTCAGTACTTC.